This T cell receptor beta chain was recorded in a study of cytomegalovirus exposure and HLA in healthy donors. Whole-study context: From some 190 million T cells, an earlier analysis saw 117 million unique TCR beta sequences.

Looked up from germline, CDR1 is SNHLY and CDR2 is FYNNEI. The trim removed 3 bases at V and 4 bases at J, leaving 3 bases unmatched. There are 15 residues in the CDR3. For this clone: Its antigen remains unidentified.

Points from the study as a whole: Reportedly, HLA-A and HLA-B alleles of most subjects were accurately predicted from TCR beta.

13 Jbeta primers and 60 Vbeta primers were used for the PCR. Here immunoSEQ multiplex PCR was the method, and the copy in TCRdb shows in-frame clones only, minus some. The data contain about 120,000 clones, less than 85% of them singletons. Sequencing used PBMCs. The rearrangement uses TRBV2 and TRBJ2-1, with TRBD2 identical over 10 bases. The TCR was taken from a man aged 25 to 45 in good health and CMV-seropositive. The CDR3 nucleotides read TGTGCCAGCAGTGAGGGGACTAGCGCATACAATGAGCAGTTCTTC. It encodes CASSEGTSAYNEQFF. The full variable domain, with the rest looked up from reference TRBV2 and TRBJ2-1, is EPEVTQTPSHQVTQMGQEVILRCVPISNHLYFYWYRQILGQKVEFLVSFYNNEISEKSEIFDDQFSVERPDGSNFTLKIRSTKLEDSAMYFCASSEGTSAYNEQFFGPGTRLTVL.